The table lists the clone carrying this T cell receptor beta chain with many counts. Its matching antigen is unknown. What was amplified from RNA transcripts were TCR beta CDR3 regions. TCR CDR3 underwent first-round RT-PCR with the HTBI primer set. TCRdb itself ran the multiplex PCR reads through MiXCR, one entry per CDR3 protein. This sample yields some 200,000 distinct CDR3 sequences, of which over 15% are seen a single time; approximately 46% belongs to the top ten. These data come from a study of T cells in Graves' hyperthyroidism and ophthalmopathy. The V gene's germline CDR1 is DFQATT and CDR2 SNEGSKA (reference sequence). Unmatched junction bases numbered 15, after V lost 5 bases and J lost 2 bases. The CDR3 has 18 amino acids. Notes on the study in general: The majority of expanded thyroid clonotypes above 0.001 also appeared in blood. From stable hyperthyroidism, ophthalmopathy was set apart by a 13 V-J model.

Uncontrolled infection, other autoimmune disease, pregnancy or lactation barred patients from enrollment. The TCR originated in a man aged 50 to 59 with Graves' hyperthyroidism. Material for sequencing was blood. The chain has TRBV20-1 and TRBJ2-1; 10 nucleotides match TRBD2. In nucleotides, the CDR3 is TGCAGTGCTGGAGGTCGATCTAGCGGGAGAACCGCCTACAATGAGCAGTTCTTC. Protein: CSAGGRSSGRTAYNEQFF.